These 18 T cell receptor beta chains originate from one sample sequenced in a study of CD8 T cells in Susac syndrome. Reverse transcription used roughly 0.5 to 1 ug RNA and random hexamers. TCRdb used MiXCR to reprocess the immunoSEQ multiplex PCR reads, holding one entry per CDR3 protein. Here the sample spans more than 55,000 distinct CDR3 sequences, 95% being singletons. The sequenced sample was CD8+ T cells from PBMCs. The receptor set was obtained from a human donor in good health.

V gene TRBV25-1 combines with J gene TRBJ2-1, with 8 positions matching TRBD2. There are 13 residues in the CDR3. Germline lookup yields CDR1 MGHDK and CDR2 SYGVNS. With 6 bases clipped from V and 6 bases from J, the junction kept 4 bases outside the gene matches. DNA for the CDR3: TGTGCCAGCAGGGAGACTAGCGTCAATGAGCAGTTCTTC. As protein: CASRETSVNEQFF.

The rearrangement uses TRBV9 and TRBJ1-2; 7 bases fit TRBD1. Germline-derived CDR1 and CDR2 are SGDLS and YYNGEE. The CDR3 is made up of 11 amino acids. The V gene end was trimmed by 4 bases and the J gene end by 10 bases; junction bases not matched to a gene: 4. CDR3 in amino acids: CASSLRGDYTF. The CDR3 DNA sequence: TGTGCCAGCAGCCTCAGGGGGGACTACACCTTC. Complete variable domain (other parts from reference TRBV9 and TRBJ1-2): DSGVTQTPKHLITATGQRVTLRCSPRSGDLSVYWYQQSLDQGLQFLIQYYNGEERAKGNILERFSAQQFPDLHSELNLSSLELGDSALYFCASSLRGDYTFGSGTRLTVV.

This chain connects TRBV28 to TRBJ1-3; D possibly corresponds to TRBD1 (6 bases). In germline, CDR1 is MDHEN, CDR2 SYDVKM. CDR3 length: 15 residues. V lost 5 bases to trimming and J lost 8 bases, with 19 bases between them. The CDR3: CASSLTQGPGDTIYF. The CDR3 DNA follows: TGTGCCAGCAGTCTCACACAGGGACCGGGGGACACCATATATTTT.

The V gene is TRBV12-3 or TRBV12-4, the J gene TRBJ2-6; TRBD1 agrees at 7 bases. This CDR3 comprises 18 residues. Trimming took 8 bases from V and 0 from J; bases not matched to a gene: 13. The CDR3 nucleotides read TGTGCCAGCGCCTCCCTGAGGGACAGAACCTCTGGGGCCAACGTCCTGACTTTC. Its translation is CASASLRDRTSGANVLTF.

V gene TRBV13 combines with J gene TRBJ2-7, with 8 bases lining up with TRBD2. Germline CDR1 reads PRHDT; CDR2 reads FYEKMQ (reference sequence). The CDR3 sequence is 14 residues long. Unmatched junction bases numbered 6, after V lost 5 bases and J lost 3 bases. The DNA for the CDR3 is TGTGCCAGCAGCCCGGGACTAGGGAACTACGAGCAGTACTTC. It yields the protein CASSPGLGNYEQYF.

The V and J genes are TRBV7-9 and TRBJ1-5, with a tentative D call TRBD1 (6 bases). V was trimmed by 4 bases and J by 9 bases, leaving 13 bases between them. There are 13 residues in the CDR3. Looked up from germline, CDR1 is SEHNR and CDR2 is FQNEAQ (reference sequence). CDR3 nucleotides: TGTGCCAGCAGCTCGGAGGGGGTCAGGCCCCAGCATTTT. It yields the protein CASSSEGVRPQHF.

The chain uses TRBV29-1 and TRBJ2-2; D remains unclear. This CDR3 contains 16 residues. Between the trimmed V and J ends, which lost 0 bases and 0 bases, there was a span of 11 bases. Germline V gene data show CDR1 as SQVTM and CDR2 as ANQGSEA. CDR3 sequence (DNA): TGCAGCGTTGAAGATGGCTGGAGCGCGAACACCGGGGAGCTGTTTTTT. Translation: CSVEDGWSANTGELFF.

The genes are TRBV7-6 and TRBJ1-4; unclear D gene. Germline CDR1 SGHVS, CDR2 FNYEAQ. The ends were cut back, 5 bases at V and 13 bases at J, with 14 bases in the middle. The CDR3 is made up of 12 amino acids. In DNA form, the CDR3 reads TGTGCCAGCAGCGCTAGCGGGGTGGGACTGTTTTTT. Translation: CASSASGVGLFF.

CDR3 nucleotides: TGCGCCAGCAGCCAAGATGTGGAAAATGAGCAGTTCTTC. It is translated as CASSQDVENEQFF. The V call is TRBV4-3, the J call TRBJ2-1; no firm D call. The CDR3 covers 13 residues. The ends were cut back, 0 bases at V and 7 bases at J, with 7 bases in the middle. Germline loops: CDR1 LGHNA, CDR2 YSLEER.

The V and J genes are TRBV27 and TRBJ2-7; tentatively, D is TRBD1 (6 bases). The CDR3 is 13 amino acids. Trimming pared 4 bases from V and 2 bases from J, leaving 9 bases between. Per germline, CDR1 MNHEY and CDR2 SMNVEV (reference sequence). The CDR3 sequence: CASSYRETYEQYF. The CDR3 DNA sequence: TGTGCCAGCAGTTACAGGGAAACCTACGAGCAGTACTTC.

The V gene is TRBV18, the J gene TRBJ1-5; D is unresolved. Germline V lookup: CDR1 KGHSH, CDR2 LQKENI. V lost 8 bases to trimming and J lost 9 bases, with 5 bases between them. The CDR3 is 9 amino acids. The CDR3 nucleotides are TGTGCCAGCGGTCGGCCCCAGCATTTT. It is translated as CASGRPQHF.

The CDR3 sequence is CASSGTGNEKLFF. The CDR3 DNA sequence: TGTGCCAGCAGCGGGACAGGGAATGAAAAACTGTTTTTT. This sequence joins TRBV5-6 and TRBJ1-4, with 9 bases matching TRBD1. V gave up 4 bases and J gave up 5 bases; unmatched junction bases: 0. This CDR3 is 13 amino acids long. The germline CDR1 and CDR2 sequences are SGHDT and YYEEEE.

This clonotype was recorded only once. V gene TRBV15 combines with J gene TRBJ2-1, with D possibly being TRBD1 (5 bases). Germline V CDR1 and CDR2: LNHNV, YYDKDF (reference sequence). The V and J ends lost 5 bases and 7 bases respectively, with 18 bases between them. The CDR3 has 15 residues. The DNA of the CDR3 is TGTGCCACCAGCGAAGGGTTACAGGTATTGAATGAGCAGTTCTTC. It translates to CATSEGLQVLNEQFF.

This chain connects TRBV9 to TRBJ1-4, with D tentatively TRBD1 (5 bases). This CDR3 has 16 amino acids. With 4 bases removed from V and 0 bases from J, the gap between germline ends came to 13 bases. Germline CDR1 and CDR2: SGDLS and YYNGEE. The CDR3 spells CASSLIPTATNEKLFF. CDR3 nucleotide sequence: TGTGCCAGCAGCCTCATACCGACAGCAACTAATGAAAAACTGTTTTTT.

The gene calls are TRBV6-2 or TRBV6-3 and TRBJ2-7; D is uncertain. CDR1 is MNHEY and CDR2 is SVGEGT in the germline V gene. The CDR3 is 12 residues long. V was trimmed by 8 bases and J by 0 bases, leaving 8 bases between them. In nucleotides, the CDR3 is TGTGCCAGCCGTGCACCCTCCTACGAGCAGTACGTC. This sequence encodes CASRAPSYEQYV.

The genes are TRBV19 and TRBJ1-5, with TRBD1 matching 8 bases. The V and J ends lost 6 bases and 3 bases, in that order; junction bases with no gene match: 7. CDR3 length: 15 residues. The germline CDR1 and CDR2 sequences are LNHDA and SQIVND (reference sequence). The CDR3: CASRSGDRSNQPQHF. The CDR3 nucleotides are TGTGCCAGTAGGTCGGGGGACAGGTCCAATCAGCCCCAGCATTTT. The full variable domain, rest sourced from reference TRBV19 and TRBJ1-5, is DGGITQSPKYLFRKEGQNVTLSCEQNLNHDAMYWYRQDPGQGLRLIYYSQIVNDFQKGDIAEGYSVSREKKESFPLTVTSAQKNPTAFYLCASRSGDRSNQPQHFGDGTRLSIL.

The chain is built from TRBV30 and TRBJ2-5; 7 bases fit TRBD2. J was trimmed by 5 bases and V by 4 bases; bases with no gene match: 10. CDR3 length equals 14 residues. Germline loops: CDR1 GTSNPN, CDR2 SVGIG (reference sequence). The CDR3 nucleotides are TGTGCCTGGATATACAGCGGGGCGGGGGAGACCCAGTACTTC. This sequence encodes CAWIYSGAGETQYF.

The chain employs TRBV27 and TRBJ2-1, with 12 nucleotides matching TRBD2. The CDR3 contains 14 residues. Germline V gene lookup returns CDR1 MNHEY and CDR2 SMNVEV (reference sequence). The trim removed 4 bases at V and 9 bases at J, leaving 4 bases unmatched. The CDR3 loop reads CASSSSGGAGEQFF. CDR3 nucleotides: TGTGCCAGCAGTTCTAGCGGGGGGGCGGGTGAGCAGTTCTTC.